This T cell receptor beta chain was observed in a study of blood T cell repertoires in COVID-19. The table came from immunoSEQ multiplex PCR; TCRdb's copy has only in-frame clones and leaves some out. The repertoire holds 250,000 to 350,000 clones, with just over 85% as singletons. The table lists this clone with a few counts. The CDR3 has 15 residues. V lost 7 bases, J lost 4 bases, and 6 bases stayed unmatched. Germline CDR1 reads SNHLY; CDR2 reads FYNNEI. The sequenced material came from PBMCs or T cells enriched from blood (not recorded which). V and J are TRBV2 and TRBJ2-2; 10 nucleotides align to TRBD2. The TCR comes from a woman aged 18-35 years who had recovered from COVID-19. CDR3 coding DNA: TGTGCCAGCAAATCCAGCGGGAGGGGCACCGGGGAGCTGTTTTTT. This gives the protein CASKSSGRGTGELFF.